Shown below are 24 T cell receptor beta chains from a single sample sequenced in a study of somatic mutations in cytotoxic T cells in rheumatoid arthritis. The method was immunoSEQ multiplex PCR; TCRdb's version includes in-frame clones alone and lacks a portion of them. The sample has just over 30,000 clones, around 86% seen once. What was sequenced was CD8+ T cells sorted from blood. These receptor sequences come from an adult with rheumatoid arthritis.

This chain uses TRBV7-9 with TRBJ2-4; weak D call: TRBD1 (5 bases). Germline CDR1 reads SEHNR; CDR2 reads FQNEAQ (reference sequence). The CDR3 is 16 residues long. V was pared by 0 bases and J by 3 bases, with 12 bases between. CDR3 nucleotides: TGTGCCAGCAGCTTAGCGACAGATGATGTCAAAAACATTCAGTACTTC. Amino acid sequence: CASSLATDDVKNIQYF.

The genes are TRBV5-5 and TRBJ2-1, with TRBD2 matching 7 bases. J gave up 5 bases and V 0 bases, and 11 bases lay outside the gene matches. Germline V gene data show CDR1 as SGHKS and CDR2 as YYEKEE (reference sequence). The CDR3 covers 17 residues. The CDR3 protein is CASSLVGGTKINNEQFF. CDR3 in DNA: TGTGCCAGCAGCTTGGTGGGAGGGACTAAGATCAACAATGAGCAGTTCTTC.

This sequence joins TRBV2 and TRBJ1-2; no reliable D call. Germline V gene sequence: CDR1 SNHLY, CDR2 FYNNEI. Between the trimmed V and J ends, which lost 9 bases and 6 bases, there was a span of 14 bases. The CDR3 loop spans 12 amino acids. The CDR3 DNA follows: TGTGCCAGTTCCGGGGAGTTCCATGGCTACACCTTC. Translation: CASSGEFHGYTF.

V is TRBV4-3 and J is TRBJ2-1; a possible D gene is TRBD2 (7 bases). V was pared by 2 bases and J by 8 bases, with 10 bases between. The CDR3 contains 13 residues. Germline V gene data show CDR1 as LGHNA and CDR2 as YSLEER. CDR3 protein: CASSQRGGYEQFF. CDR3 DNA: TGCGCCAGCAGCCAAAGGGGGGGCTATGAGCAGTTCTTC.

This clone has a handful of counts. The chain is built from TRBV9 and TRBJ2-1, with a tentative D call TRBD1 (6 bases). There are 15 residues in the CDR3. The germline gives CDR1 SGDLS, CDR2 YYNGEE. Trimming shortened V by 2 bases and J by 8 bases, and 17 bases separated the two germline ends. This chain's CDR3 is CASSVEGELGDEQFF. The CDR3 DNA sequence: TGTGCCAGCAGCGTCGAGGGGGAGCTCGGCGATGAGCAGTTCTTC.

The chain has TRBV6-1 and TRBJ2-1, with 7 bases fitting TRBD1. V was pared by 4 bases and J by 3 bases, with 15 bases of the junction left unmatched. Germline CDR1 MNHNS, CDR2 SASEGT. The CDR3 consists of 18 residues. In DNA form, the CDR3 reads TGTGCCAGCAGTGGACCGGACAGGAAGATCCTATACTACAATGAGCAGTTCTTC. Amino acids: CASSGPDRKILYYNEQFF.

V is TRBV28 and J is TRBJ1-2, with TRBD1 identical over 9 bases. V gave up 11 bases and J gave up 8 bases; unmatched junction bases: 27. Germline loops: CDR1 MDHEN, CDR2 SYDVKM. CDR3 length: 18 amino acids. Here the CDR3 DNA reads TGTGCCTCCGAGAGGCCGGGCTATGAAGGGACAGGGTTGCAAGGCTACACCTTC. Translating it yields CASERPGYEGTGLQGYTF.

The chain has TRBV2 and TRBJ2-7; weak D call: TRBD2 (6 bases). From germline, CDR1 is SNHLY and CDR2 FYNNEI. The CDR3 length is 15 residues. V dropped 3 bases and J dropped 4 bases, with 16 bases sitting between them. CDR3 in DNA: TGTGCCAGCAGTGACCTTACTAGCCAATTTTACGAGCAGTACTTC. Translating it yields CASSDLTSQFYEQYF.

V gene TRBV5-6 combines with J gene TRBJ1-2, with no clear D. The length of the CDR3 is 12 residues. Looked up from germline, CDR1 is SGHDT and CDR2 is YYEEEE. The ends were cut back, 0 bases at V and 8 bases at J, with 8 bases in the middle. CDR3 nucleotides: TGTGCCAGCAGCTTGGGTCTGGAAGGCTACACCTTC. This gives the protein CASSLGLEGYTF.

The J gene is TRBJ2-5, the V gene TRBV14, with D perhaps given as TRBD1 or TRBD2 (5 bases each). Germline V gene sequence: CDR1 SGHDN, CDR2 FVKESK. CDR3 length: 17 residues. V lost 6 bases, J lost 2 bases, and 22 bases lay in between. DNA for the CDR3: TGTGCCAGCAGGGCTGGGACCGGGCGTCGGAGTCAAGAGACCCAGTACTTC. Translated: CASRAGTGRRSQETQYF.

The CDR3 sequence: CASIGTVHEQYF. Here the CDR3 DNA reads TGTGCCAGCATAGGAACAGTCCACGAGCAGTACTTC. The chain couples TRBV6-1 to TRBJ2-7; D is uncertain. V was clipped by 7 bases and J by 5 bases, with 12 bases between them. The CDR3 is made up of 12 amino acids. In germline, CDR1 is MNHNS, CDR2 SASEGT.

This sequence joins TRBV9 and TRBJ2-3; D uncertain. Trimming took off 3 bases at V and 3 bases at J, with 5 bases between the two ends. Germline V lookup: CDR1 SGDLS, CDR2 YYNGEE. The length of the CDR3 is 12 residues. The CDR3 coding sequence is TGTGCCAGCAGCGAAGGGACAGATACGCAGTATTTT. Translation: CASSEGTDTQYF.

CDR3 region: CASSLTGVGNQPQHF. CDR3 DNA: TGTGCCAGCAGTTTAACGGGGGTTGGCAATCAGCCCCAGCATTTT. The chain carries TRBV28 and TRBJ1-5, with a weak D call TRBD1 (5 bases). Trimming left V 2 bases short and J 2 bases short, with 10 bases between. Germline CDR1 MDHEN, CDR2 SYDVKM. This CDR3 has 15 residues. Based on the CDR3 plus reference TRBV28 and TRBJ1-5, the full variable domain is DVKVTQSSRYLVKRTGEKVFLECVQDMDHENMFWYRQDPGLGLRLIYFSYDVKMKEKGDIPEGYSVSREKKERFSLILESASTNQTSMYLCASSLTGVGNQPQHFGDGTRLSIL.

This clone was seen a handful of times. The chain combines TRBV9 with TRBJ1-2; TRBD1 matches 7 bases. Trimming cost V 4 bases and J 6 bases; bases outside gene matches: 3. This CDR3 contains 12 residues. Germline-derived CDR1 and CDR2 are SGDLS and YYNGEE. The CDR3: CASSIQGHGYTF. Written as DNA, the CDR3 is TGTGCCAGCAGCATACAGGGGCATGGCTACACCTTC.

The chain has TRBV29-1 and TRBJ2-7, with D possibly being TRBD2 (6 bases). The V end lost 7 bases, the J end lost 5 bases, and 15 bases lay between the germline ends. CDR1 is SQVTM, CDR2 ANQGSEA, per germline. The CDR3 spans 12 residues. The CDR3 region has the DNA TGCAGCGCCCGGGACTTTCGGGACGAGCAGTACTTC. This gives the protein CSARDFRDEQYF.

This chain connects TRBV4-1 to TRBJ2-3; 7 bases line up with TRBD2. The trim removed 2 bases at V and 10 bases at J, leaving 9 bases unmatched. CDR3 length: 14 amino acids. The V gene's germline CDR1 is MGHRA and CDR2 YSYEKL. The CDR3 spells CASSQSRAGSSQYF. The CDR3 DNA reads TGCGCCAGCAGCCAATCCCGAGCGGGGAGTTCGCAGTATTTT.

This clone was detected once. The chain employs TRBV9 and TRBJ1-2; 8 bases align to TRBD1. CDR1 SGDLS and CDR2 YYNGEE come from the germline V gene. The CDR3 length is 14 residues. J gave up 6 bases and V 2 bases, and 6 bases lay outside the gene matches. CDR3 DNA sequence: TGTGCCAGCAGCGTTCAGGGGGCGTCGAATGGCTACACCTTC. Residues: CASSVQGASNGYTF.

The gene calls are TRBV6-5 and TRBJ1-1, with D possibly matching TRBD1 (5 bases). V was clipped by 6 bases and J by 4 bases, with 15 bases between them. Germline V gene lookup returns CDR1 MNHEY and CDR2 SVGAGI. CDR3 length: 14 residues. CDR3 region: CASRIPGLTTEAFF. The CDR3 region has the DNA TGTGCCAGCAGGATCCCAGGGTTAACCACTGAAGCTTTCTTT.

The chain combines TRBV11-3 with TRBJ2-3; 11 bases are a match to TRBD2. The V gene end was trimmed by 3 bases and the J gene end by 0 bases; junction bases not matched to a gene: 5. The germline V gene has CDR1 SGHNT and CDR2 YENEEA. CDR3 length: 17 residues. CDR3 loop: CASSLGLAVLSTDTQYF. The CDR3 DNA is TGTGCCAGCAGCTTGGGACTAGCGGTTTTAAGCACAGATACGCAGTATTTT.

V usage is TRBV6-6 and J usage is TRBJ1-5; D is undetermined. V was cut by 6 bases and J by 5 bases, with 8 bases left in between. Germline CDR1 MNHNY, CDR2 SVGAGI (reference sequence). CDR3 length equals 12 residues. CDR3 loop: CASSGPDQPQHF. The DNA for the CDR3 is TGTGCCAGCAGCGGGCCAGATCAGCCCCAGCATTTT.

The J gene is TRBJ1-5, the V gene TRBV6-1; TRBD1 is a possible D gene (5 bases). This CDR3 is built from 14 residues. V was trimmed by 3 bases and J by 6 bases, leaving 12 bases between them. The germline gives CDR1 MNHNS, CDR2 SASEGT. The DNA for the CDR3 is TGTGCCAGCAGTGAGGGAGGGGAAAGTCAGCCCCAGCATTTT. Its translation is CASSEGGESQPQHF.

The V call is TRBV5-5, the J call TRBJ1-1, with 10 bases matching TRBD1. Germline CDR1 SGHKS, CDR2 YYEKEE (reference sequence). V lost 4 bases to trimming and J lost 7 bases; unmatched junction nucleotides: 4. The length of the CDR3 is 13 residues. In DNA, the CDR3 is TGTGCCAGCAGCGTCGGGACAGGGGATGAAGCTTTCTTT. It is translated as CASSVGTGDEAFF. The whole variable domain, remainder taken from reference TRBV5-5 and TRBJ1-1, is DAGVTQSPTHLIKTRGQQVTLRCSPISGHKSVSWYQQVLGQGPQFIFQYYEKEERGRGNFPDRFSARQFPNYSSELNVNALLLGDSALYLCASSVGTGDEAFFGQGTRLTVV.

This rearrangement joins TRBV11-3 to TRBJ2-1; D not resolved. Trimming removed 1 base at V and 4 bases at J, with 11 bases between. CDR3 length: 15 amino acids. CDR1 is SGHNT and CDR2 is YENEEA in the germline V gene. DNA of the CDR3: TGTGCCAGCAGCTTAGGGTCCCCCACATACAATGAGCAGTTCTTC. Translating it yields CASSLGSPTYNEQFF.

V usage is TRBV7-9 and J usage is TRBJ2-3, with D unresolved. This CDR3 has 16 amino acids. V lost 1 base and J lost 2, with 13 bases in between. Germline V gene data show CDR1 as SEHNR and CDR2 as FQNEAQ (reference sequence). CDR3 DNA: TGTGCCAGCAGCTTAGTAGGGTTCAGCTCCACAGATACGCAGTATTTT. Protein product: CASSLVGFSSTDTQYF.